This T cell receptor (beta chain) was sequenced in a study of metastatic and nonmetastatic thyroid tumors. Study summary: Where malignant and benign thyroid patients were concerned, repertoires were compared across blood and tumor or nodule tissue.

Trimming left V 4 bases short and J 6 bases short, with 10 bases between. Germline-derived CDR1 and CDR2 are SGHAT and FQNNGV. This CDR3 comprises 13 residues. Nobody among the patients had been given any treatment before thyroid surgery. The authors' processing: It was from CDR3 differences across clinicopathological groups that a distant-metastasis classifier for papillary thyroid cancer was built. TCRdb re-called clones via MiXCR from the PCR reads. It is TCRdb's table, rather than the study itself, that gives the V and J calls and clone size. The sample contains under 95,000 clones, around 7.8% of which appear only once.

Specimen: blood. This sequence originates from a female donor with papillary thyroid cancer or a benign thyroid nodule (not recorded which). Some clones in this sample may be carry-over from other donors' samples. This sequence joins TRBV11-2 and TRBJ2-1, with D perhaps matching TRBD2 (6 bases). The CDR3 reads CASSSFGSNEQFF. In nucleotides, the CDR3 is TGTGCCAGCAGCTCCTTCGGGAGCAATGAGCAGTTCTTC.